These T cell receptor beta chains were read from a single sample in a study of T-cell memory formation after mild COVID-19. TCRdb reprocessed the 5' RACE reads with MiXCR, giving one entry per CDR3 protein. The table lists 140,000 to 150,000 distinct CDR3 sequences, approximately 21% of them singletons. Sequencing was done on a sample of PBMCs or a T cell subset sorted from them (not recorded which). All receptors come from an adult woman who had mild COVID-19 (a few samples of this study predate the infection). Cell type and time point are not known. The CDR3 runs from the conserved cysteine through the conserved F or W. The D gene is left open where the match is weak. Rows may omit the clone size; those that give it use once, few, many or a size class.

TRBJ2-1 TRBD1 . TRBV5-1 CASSLAVNQGAPSQMKQFF TGCGCCAGCAGCTTGGCCGTAAATCAGGGGGCCCCCTCCCAAATGAAGCAGTTCTTC
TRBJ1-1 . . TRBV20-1 CSARWGPDTEAFF TGCAGTGCTAGATGGGGGCCGGACACTGAAGCTTTCTTT
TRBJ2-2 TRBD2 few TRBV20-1 CSARDSGRVNWNTGELFF TGCAGTGCTAGAGACAGCGGGAGGGTCAACTGGAACACCGGGGAGCTGTTTTTT
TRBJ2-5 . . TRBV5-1 CASSLYTADGETQYF TGCGCCAGCAGCTTGTACACAGCCGATGGAGAGACCCAGTACTTC
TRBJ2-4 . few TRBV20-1 CSATYRGLKNIQYF TGCAGTGCCACCTACCGGGGGCTGAAAAACATTCAGTACTTC
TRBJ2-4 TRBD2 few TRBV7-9 CASSWGLAGGQGENIQYF TGTGCCAGCAGCTGGGGACTAGCGGGAGGGCAGGGCGAAAACATTCAGTACTTC
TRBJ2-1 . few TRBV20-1 CSANPRGEQFF TGCAGTGCTAATCCTAGGGGGGAGCAGTTCTTC
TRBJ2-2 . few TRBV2 CASSDSLASSLGLFF TGTGCCAGCAGTGATAGCCTAGCTTCTTCTCTGGGGCTGTTTTTT
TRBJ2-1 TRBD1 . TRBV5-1 CASSSTGTDYNEQFF TGCGCCAGCAGCTCCACCGGGACAGACTACAATGAGCAGTTCTTC
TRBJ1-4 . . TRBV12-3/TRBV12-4 CASSRAGGEKLFF TGTGCCAGCAGCAGGGCCGGGGGTGAAAAACTGTTTTTT
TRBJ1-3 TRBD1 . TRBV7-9 CASSLGGGPRVTIYF TGTGCCAGCAGCTTAGGAGGGGGCCCTCGGGTCACCATATATTTT
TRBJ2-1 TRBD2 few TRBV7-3 CASRNPSGSYNEQFF TGTGCCAGCAGGAACCCGAGCGGGAGCTACAATGAGCAGTTCTTC
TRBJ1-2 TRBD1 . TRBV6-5 CASRTGHYGYTF TGTGCCAGCAGGACAGGGCACTATGGCTACACCTTC
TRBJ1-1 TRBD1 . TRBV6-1 CASRGRQGYTEAFF TGTGCCAGCAGGGGACGACAGGGCTACACTGAAGCTTTCTTT
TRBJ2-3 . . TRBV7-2 CASSRDNTDTQYF TGTGCCAGCAGCCGGGACAACACAGATACGCAGTATTTT
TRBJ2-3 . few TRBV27 CASSLQGRPPDTQYF TGTGCCAGCAGTTTACAGGGGCGCCCACCAGATACGCAGTATTTT